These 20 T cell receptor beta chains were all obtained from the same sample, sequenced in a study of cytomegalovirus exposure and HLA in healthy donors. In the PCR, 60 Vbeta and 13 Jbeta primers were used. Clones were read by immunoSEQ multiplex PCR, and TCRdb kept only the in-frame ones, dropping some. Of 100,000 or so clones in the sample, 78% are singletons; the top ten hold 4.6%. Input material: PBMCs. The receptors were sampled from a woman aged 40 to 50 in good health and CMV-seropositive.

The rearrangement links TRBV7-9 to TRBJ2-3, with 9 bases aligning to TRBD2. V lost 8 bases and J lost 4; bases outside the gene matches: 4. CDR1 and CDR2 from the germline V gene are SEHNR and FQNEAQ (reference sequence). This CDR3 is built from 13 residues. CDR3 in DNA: TGTGCCAGCGGGACTAGCAATCCAGATACGCAGTATTTT. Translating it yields CASGTSNPDTQYF.

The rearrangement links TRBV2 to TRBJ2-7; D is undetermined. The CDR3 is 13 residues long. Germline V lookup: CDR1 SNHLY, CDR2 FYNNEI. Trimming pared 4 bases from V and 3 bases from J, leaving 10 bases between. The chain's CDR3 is CASSVPLLYEQYF. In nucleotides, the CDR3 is TGTGCCAGCAGTGTACCCCTACTCTACGAGCAGTACTTC.

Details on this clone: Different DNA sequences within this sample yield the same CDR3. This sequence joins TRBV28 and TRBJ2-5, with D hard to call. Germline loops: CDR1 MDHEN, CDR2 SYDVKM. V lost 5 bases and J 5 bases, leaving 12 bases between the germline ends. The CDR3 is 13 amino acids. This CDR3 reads CASSPPSVETQYF. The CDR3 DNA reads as TGTGCCAGCAGTCCCCCCTCTGTGGAGACCCAGTACTTC.

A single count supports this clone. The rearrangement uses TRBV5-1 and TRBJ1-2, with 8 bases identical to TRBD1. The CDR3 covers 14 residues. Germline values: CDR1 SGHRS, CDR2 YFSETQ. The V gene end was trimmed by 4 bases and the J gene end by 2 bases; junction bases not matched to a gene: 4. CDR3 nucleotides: TGCGCCAGCAGCCCAGGGACAGGAAACTATGGCTACACCTTC. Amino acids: CASSPGTGNYGYTF.

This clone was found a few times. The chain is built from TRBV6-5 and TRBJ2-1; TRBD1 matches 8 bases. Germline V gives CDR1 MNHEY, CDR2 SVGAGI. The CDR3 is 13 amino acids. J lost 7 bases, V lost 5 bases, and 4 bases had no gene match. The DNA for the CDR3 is TGTGCCAGCAGTGACGGACAGGGTAATGAGCAGTTCTTC. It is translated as CASSDGQGNEQFF.

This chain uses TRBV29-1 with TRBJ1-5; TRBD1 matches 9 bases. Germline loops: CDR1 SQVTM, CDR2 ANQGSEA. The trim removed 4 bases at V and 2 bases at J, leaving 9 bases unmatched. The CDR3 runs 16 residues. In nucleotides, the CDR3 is TGCAGCGTTGCAACCAGGGGACAGGGTGGCAATCAGCCCCAGCATTTT. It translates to CSVATRGQGGNQPQHF.

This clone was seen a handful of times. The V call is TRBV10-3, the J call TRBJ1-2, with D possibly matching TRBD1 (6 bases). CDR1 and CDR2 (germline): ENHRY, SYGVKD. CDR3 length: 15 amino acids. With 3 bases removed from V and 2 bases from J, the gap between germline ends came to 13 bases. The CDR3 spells CAISEGLGANYGYTF. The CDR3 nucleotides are TGTGCCATCAGTGAAGGGTTGGGGGCAAACTATGGCTACACCTTC.

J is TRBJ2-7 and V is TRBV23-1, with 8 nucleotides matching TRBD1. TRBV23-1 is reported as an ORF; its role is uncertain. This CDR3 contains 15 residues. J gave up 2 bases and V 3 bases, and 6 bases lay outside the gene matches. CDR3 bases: TGCGCCAGCAGTCATCGGGACAGGACGACCTACGAGCAGTACTTC. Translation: CASSHRDRTTYEQYF.

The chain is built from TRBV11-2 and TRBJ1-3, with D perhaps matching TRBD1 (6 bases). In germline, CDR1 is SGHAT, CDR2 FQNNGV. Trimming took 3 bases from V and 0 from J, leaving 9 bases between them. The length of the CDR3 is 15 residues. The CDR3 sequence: CASSFGQNSGNTIYF. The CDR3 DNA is TGTGCCAGCAGCTTCGGACAGAACTCTGGAAACACCATATATTTT. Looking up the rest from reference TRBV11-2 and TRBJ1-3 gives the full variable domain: EAGVAQSPRYKIIEKRQSVAFWCNPISGHATLYWYQQILGQGPKLLIQFQNNGVVDDSQLPKDRFSAERLKGVDSTLKIQPAKLEDSAVYLCASSFGQNSGNTIYFGEGSWLTVV.

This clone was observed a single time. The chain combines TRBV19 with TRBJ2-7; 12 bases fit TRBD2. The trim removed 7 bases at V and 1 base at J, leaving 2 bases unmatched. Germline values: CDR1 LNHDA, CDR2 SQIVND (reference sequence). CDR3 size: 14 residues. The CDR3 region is CASTGTSGSYEQYF. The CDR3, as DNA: TGTGCCAGTACCGGGACTAGCGGGTCCTACGAGCAGTACTTC.

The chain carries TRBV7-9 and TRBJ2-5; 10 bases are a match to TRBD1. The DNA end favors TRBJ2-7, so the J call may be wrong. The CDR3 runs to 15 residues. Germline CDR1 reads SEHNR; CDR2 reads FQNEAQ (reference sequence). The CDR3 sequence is CASSRGTGDYYEQYF. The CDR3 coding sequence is TGTGCCAGCAGCCGCGGGACAGGGGATTACTACGAGCAGTACTTC.

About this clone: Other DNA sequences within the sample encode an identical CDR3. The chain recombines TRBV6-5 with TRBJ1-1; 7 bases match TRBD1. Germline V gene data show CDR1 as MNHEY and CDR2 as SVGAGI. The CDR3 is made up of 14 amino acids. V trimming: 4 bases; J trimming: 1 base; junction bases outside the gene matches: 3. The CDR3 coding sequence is TGTGCCAGCAGTTCCAGGACAGGGAACACTGAAGCTTTCTTT. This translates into CASSSRTGNTEAFF.

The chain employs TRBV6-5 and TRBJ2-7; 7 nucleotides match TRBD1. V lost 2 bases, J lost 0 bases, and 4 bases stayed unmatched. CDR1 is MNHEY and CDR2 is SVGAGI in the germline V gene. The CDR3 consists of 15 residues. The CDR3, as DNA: TGTGCCAGCAGTTACACTTACAGGGGCTCCTACGAGCAGTACTTC. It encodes CASSYTYRGSYEQYF.

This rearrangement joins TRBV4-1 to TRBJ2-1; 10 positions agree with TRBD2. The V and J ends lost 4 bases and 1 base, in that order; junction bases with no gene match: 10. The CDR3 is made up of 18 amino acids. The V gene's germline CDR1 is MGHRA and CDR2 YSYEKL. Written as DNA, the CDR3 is TGCGCCAGCAGCCCAGACCTATGGACTAGCGGATCCTACAATGAGCAGTTCTTC. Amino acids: CASSPDLWTSGSYNEQFF.

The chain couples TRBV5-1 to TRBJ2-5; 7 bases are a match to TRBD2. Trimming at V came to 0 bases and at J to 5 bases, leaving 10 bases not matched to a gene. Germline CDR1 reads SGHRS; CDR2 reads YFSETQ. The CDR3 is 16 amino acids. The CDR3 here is CASSLELGEGHETQYF. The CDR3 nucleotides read TGCGCCAGCAGCTTGGAATTGGGGGAGGGCCATGAGACCCAGTACTTC.

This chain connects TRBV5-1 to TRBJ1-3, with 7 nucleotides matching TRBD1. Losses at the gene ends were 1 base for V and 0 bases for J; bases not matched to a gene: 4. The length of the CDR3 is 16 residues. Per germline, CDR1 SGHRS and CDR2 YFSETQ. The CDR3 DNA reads TGCGCCAGCAGCTTGTCAGGGGGAGACTCTGGAAACACCATATATTTT. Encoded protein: CASSLSGGDSGNTIYF.

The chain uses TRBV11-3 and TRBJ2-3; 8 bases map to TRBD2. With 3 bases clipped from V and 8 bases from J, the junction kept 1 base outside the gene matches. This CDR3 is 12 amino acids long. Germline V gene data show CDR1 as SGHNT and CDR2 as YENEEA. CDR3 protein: CASSFRGGTQYF. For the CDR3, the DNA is TGTGCCAGCAGCTTCCGGGGGGGTACGCAGTATTTT. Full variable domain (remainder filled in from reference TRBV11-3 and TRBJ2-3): EAGVVQSPRYKIIEKKQPVAFWCNPISGHNTLYWYLQNLGQGPELLIRYENEEAVDDSQLPKDRFSAERLKGVDSTLKIQPAELGDSAVYLCASSFRGGTQYFGPGTRLTVL.

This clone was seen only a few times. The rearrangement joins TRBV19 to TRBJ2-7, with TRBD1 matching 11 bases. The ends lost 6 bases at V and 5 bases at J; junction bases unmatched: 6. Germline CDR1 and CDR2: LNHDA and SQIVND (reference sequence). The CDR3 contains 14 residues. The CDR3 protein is CASRYGQGADEQYF. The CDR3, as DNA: TGTGCCAGTAGATACGGACAGGGGGCCGACGAGCAGTACTTC.

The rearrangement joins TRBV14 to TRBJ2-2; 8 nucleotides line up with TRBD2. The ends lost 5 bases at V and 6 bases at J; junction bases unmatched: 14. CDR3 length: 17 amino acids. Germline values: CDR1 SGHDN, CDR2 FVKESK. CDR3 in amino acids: CASSKGYKSGSAGELFF. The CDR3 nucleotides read TGTGCCAGCAGCAAAGGGTACAAAAGCGGGAGCGCCGGGGAGCTGTTTTTT.

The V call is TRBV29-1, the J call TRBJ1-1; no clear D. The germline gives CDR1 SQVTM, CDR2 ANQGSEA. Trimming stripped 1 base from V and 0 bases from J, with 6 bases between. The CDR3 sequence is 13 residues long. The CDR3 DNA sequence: TGCAGCGTTGAAGGCAGGATGAACACTGAAGCTTTCTTT. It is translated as CSVEGRMNTEAFF.